The 8 T cell receptor beta chains presented below share a single source sample, sequenced in a study of cytomegalovirus exposure and HLA in healthy donors. The study ran its PCR with 60 Vbeta and 13 Jbeta primers. Produced via immunoSEQ multiplex PCR; TCRdb's table is partial and in-frame only. In total, the table holds 130,000 to 150,000 clones. The sample comprised PBMCs. These receptors were obtained from a male donor in good health and CMV-seronegative.

CDR3 amino acids: CAWNGEDRDVRRSYTF. CDR3 sequence (DNA): TGTGCCTGGAATGGGGAGGACAGGGACGTACGCAGAAGCTACACCTTC. The chain combines TRBV30 with TRBJ1-2, with 8 bases lining up with TRBD1. CDR1 and CDR2 from the germline V gene are GTSNPN and SVGIG (reference sequence). The CDR3 extends over 16 amino acids. Losses at the gene ends were 4 bases for V and 9 bases for J; bases not matched to a gene: 19.

The V call is TRBV6-5, the J call TRBJ2-7, with TRBD2 identical over 7 bases. CDR3 size: 14 residues. Germline CDR1 and CDR2: MNHEY and SVGAGI. V gave up 4 bases and J gave up 6 bases; unmatched junction bases: 9. The CDR3 sequence is CASSFGSREGEQYF. The CDR3 DNA reads TGTGCCAGCAGTTTTGGGAGCAGGGAGGGCGAGCAGTACTTC.

Note on this clone: Other DNA sequences in this sample translate to the same CDR3. The gene calls are TRBV29-1 and TRBJ1-5, with 7 bases that match TRBD1. The CDR3 totals 13 residues. V was clipped by 6 bases and J by 2 bases; unmatched bases: 4. Germline lookup yields CDR1 SQVTM and CDR2 ANQGSEA. The chain's CDR3 is CSVATGGNQPQHF. The CDR3 bases are TGCAGCGTGGCTACAGGGGGCAATCAGCCCCAGCATTTT.

The gene calls are TRBV29-1 and TRBJ2-7, with 9 bases aligning to TRBD2. The CDR3 sequence is 13 residues long. With 6 bases clipped from V and 2 bases from J, the junction kept 5 bases outside the gene matches. CDR1 and CDR2 (germline): SQVTM, ANQGSEA. CDR3 nucleotide sequence: TGCAGCGTAAGGTCTAGCGGGACCTACGAGCAGTACTTC. It encodes CSVRSSGTYEQYF.

The rearrangement uses TRBV30 and TRBJ1-6; TRBD1 matches at 10 bases. CDR3 length equals 14 residues. V lost 2 bases, J lost 6 bases, and 1 base stayed unmatched. CDR1 and CDR2 from the germline V gene are GTSNPN and SVGIG (reference sequence). CDR3 region: CAWSRTGGNSPLHF. CDR3 DNA sequence: TGTGCCTGGAGTAGGACAGGGGGTAATTCACCCCTCCACTTT.

The chain employs TRBV19 and TRBJ1-6; D is perhaps TRBD1 (5 bases). The germline V gene encodes CDR1 LNHDA and CDR2 SQIVND (reference sequence). The CDR3 totals 13 residues. V dropped 9 bases and J dropped 7 bases, with 13 bases sitting between them. The CDR3 loop reads CASQGLSNSPLHF. The CDR3 DNA reads as TGTGCCAGCCAGGGACTGTCGAATTCACCCCTCCACTTT.

V is TRBV5-1 and J is TRBJ2-5, with a possible D match to TRBD2 (6 bases). Trimming cost V 0 bases and J 4 bases, with 10 bases left between them. This CDR3 comprises 14 residues. CDR1 is SGHRS, CDR2 YFSETQ, per germline. The CDR3 DNA sequence: TGCGCCAGCAGCTTGGCCGCGGGGAGAGAGACCCAGTACTTC. This gives the protein CASSLAAGRETQYF.

The V call is TRBV19, the J call TRBJ2-2; weak D call: TRBD2 (6 bases). The CDR3 is made up of 15 amino acids. Between the trimmed V and J ends, which lost 6 bases and 0 bases, there was a span of 11 bases. Germline lookup yields CDR1 LNHDA and CDR2 SQIVND (reference sequence). The CDR3 bases are TGTGCCAGTAGATTCGGAGGGACGAACACCGGGGAGCTGTTTTTT. Protein sequence: CASRFGGTNTGELFF. Together with reference TRBV19 and TRBJ2-2, the CDR3 gives the full variable domain: DGGITQSPKYLFRKEGQNVTLSCEQNLNHDAMYWYRQDPGQGLRLIYYSQIVNDFQKGDIAEGYSVSREKKESFPLTVTSAQKNPTAFYLCASRFGGTNTGELFFGEGSRLTVL.